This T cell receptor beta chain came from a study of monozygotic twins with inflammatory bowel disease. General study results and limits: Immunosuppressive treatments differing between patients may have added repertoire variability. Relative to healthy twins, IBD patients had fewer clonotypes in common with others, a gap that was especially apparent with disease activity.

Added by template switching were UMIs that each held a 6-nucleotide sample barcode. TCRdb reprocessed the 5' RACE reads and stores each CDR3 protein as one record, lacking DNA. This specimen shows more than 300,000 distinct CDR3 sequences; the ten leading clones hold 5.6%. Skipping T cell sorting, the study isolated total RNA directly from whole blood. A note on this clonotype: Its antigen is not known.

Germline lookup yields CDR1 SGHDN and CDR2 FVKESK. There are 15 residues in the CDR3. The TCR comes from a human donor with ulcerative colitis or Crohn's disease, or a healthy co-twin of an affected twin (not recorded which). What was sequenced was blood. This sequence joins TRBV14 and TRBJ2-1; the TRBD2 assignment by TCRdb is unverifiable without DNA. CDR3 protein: CASSQPSGVYNEQFF.